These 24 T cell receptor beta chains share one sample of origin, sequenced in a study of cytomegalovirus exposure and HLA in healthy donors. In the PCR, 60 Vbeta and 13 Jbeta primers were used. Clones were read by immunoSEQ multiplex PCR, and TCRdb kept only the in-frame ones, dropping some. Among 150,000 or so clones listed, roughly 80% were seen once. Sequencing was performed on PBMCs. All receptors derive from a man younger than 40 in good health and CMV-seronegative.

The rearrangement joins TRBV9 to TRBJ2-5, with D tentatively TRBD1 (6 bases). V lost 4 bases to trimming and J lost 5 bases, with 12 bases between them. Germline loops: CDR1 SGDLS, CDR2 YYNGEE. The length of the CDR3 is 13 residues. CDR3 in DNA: TGTGCCAGCAGCCCTCGGACAGATGAGACCCAGTACTTC. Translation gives CASSPRTDETQYF.

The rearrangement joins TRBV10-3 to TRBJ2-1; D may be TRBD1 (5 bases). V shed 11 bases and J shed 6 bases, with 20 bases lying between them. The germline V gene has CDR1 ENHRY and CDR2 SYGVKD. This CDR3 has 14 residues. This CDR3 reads CAAQGTAVTNEQFF. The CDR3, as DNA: TGTGCCGCCCAGGGAACAGCTGTTACCAATGAGCAGTTCTTC.

The CDR3 spells CASTSGRAQGREQYF. The CDR3 DNA sequence: TGTGCCAGTACTTCCGGGAGGGCACAGGGACGGGAGCAGTACTTC. The chain recombines TRBV19 with TRBJ2-7, with 8 nucleotides matching TRBD2. From germline, CDR1 is LNHDA and CDR2 SQIVND (reference sequence). V lost 7 bases and J lost 7; bases outside the gene matches: 15. The CDR3 sequence is 15 residues long.

CDR3 coding DNA: TGTGCCAGCAGACTCGACCCGGGTAGCAATCAGCCCCAGCATTTT. It specifies CASRLDPGSNQPQHF. The chain joins TRBV6-5 to TRBJ1-5; no clear D. Between the trimmed V and J ends, which lost 6 bases and 0 bases, there was a span of 12 bases. This CDR3 contains 15 residues. From germline, CDR1 is MNHEY and CDR2 SVGAGI.

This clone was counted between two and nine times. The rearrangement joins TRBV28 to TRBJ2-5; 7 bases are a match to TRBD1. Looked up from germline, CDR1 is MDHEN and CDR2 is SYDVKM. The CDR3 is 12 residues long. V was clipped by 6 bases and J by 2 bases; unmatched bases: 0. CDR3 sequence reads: CASRQGQETQYF. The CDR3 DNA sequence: TGTGCCAGCAGACAGGGGCAAGAGACCCAGTACTTC.

This chain's CDR3 is CASRLTAFQETQYF. CDR3 nucleotides: TGTGCCAGCCGCCTGACAGCTTTCCAAGAGACCCAGTACTTC. The J gene is TRBJ2-5, the V gene TRBV5-8, with a possible D match to TRBD1 (5 bases). Germline values: CDR1 SGHTS, CDR2 YDEGEE. The V and J ends lost 7 bases and 1 base respectively, with 14 bases between them. This CDR3 has 14 residues.

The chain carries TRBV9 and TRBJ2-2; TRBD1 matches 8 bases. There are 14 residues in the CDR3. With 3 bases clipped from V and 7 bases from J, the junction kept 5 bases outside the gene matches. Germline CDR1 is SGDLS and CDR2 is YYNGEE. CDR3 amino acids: CASSARQGIGELFF. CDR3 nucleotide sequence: TGTGCCAGCAGCGCAAGACAGGGGATCGGGGAGCTGTTTTTT.

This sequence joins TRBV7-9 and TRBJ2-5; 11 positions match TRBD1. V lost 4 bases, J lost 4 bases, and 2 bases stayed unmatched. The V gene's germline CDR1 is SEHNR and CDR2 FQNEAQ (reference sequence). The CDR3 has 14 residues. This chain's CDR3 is CASSSGQGGETQYF. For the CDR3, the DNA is TGTGCCAGCAGCTCGGGACAGGGGGGAGAGACCCAGTACTTC. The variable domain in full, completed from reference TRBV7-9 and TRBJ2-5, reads DTGVSQNPRHKITKRGQNVTFRCDPISEHNRLYWYRQTLGQGPEFLTYFQNEAQLEKSRLLSDRFSAERPKGSFSTLEIQRTEQGDSAMYLCASSSGQGGETQYFGPGTRLLVL.

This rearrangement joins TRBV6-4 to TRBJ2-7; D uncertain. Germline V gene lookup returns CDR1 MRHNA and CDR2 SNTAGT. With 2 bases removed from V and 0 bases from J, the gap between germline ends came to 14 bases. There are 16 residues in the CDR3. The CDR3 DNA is TGTGCCAGCAGTGACGCTCACTTTACCCCCTCCTACGAGCAGTACTTC. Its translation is CASSDAHFTPSYEQYF.

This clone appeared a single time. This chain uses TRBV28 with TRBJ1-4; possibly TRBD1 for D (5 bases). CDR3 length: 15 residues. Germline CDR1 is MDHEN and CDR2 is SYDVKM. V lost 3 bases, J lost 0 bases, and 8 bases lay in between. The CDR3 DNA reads TGTGCCAGCAGTTTGCCAGGGTCAACTAATGAAAAACTGTTTTTT. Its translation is CASSLPGSTNEKLFF.

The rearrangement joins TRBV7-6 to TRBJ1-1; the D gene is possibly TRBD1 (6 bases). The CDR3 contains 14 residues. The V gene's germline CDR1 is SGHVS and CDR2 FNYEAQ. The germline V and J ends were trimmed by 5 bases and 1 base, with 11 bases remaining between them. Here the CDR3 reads CASSLQGGNTEAFF. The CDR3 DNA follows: TGTGCCAGCAGCCTACAGGGCGGGAACACTGAAGCTTTCTTT.

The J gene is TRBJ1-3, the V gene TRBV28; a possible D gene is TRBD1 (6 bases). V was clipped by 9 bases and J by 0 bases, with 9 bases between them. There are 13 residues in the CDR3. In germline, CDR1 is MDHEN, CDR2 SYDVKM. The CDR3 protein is CASQDSSGNTIYF. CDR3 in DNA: TGTGCCAGTCAGGACAGCTCTGGAAACACCATATATTTT.

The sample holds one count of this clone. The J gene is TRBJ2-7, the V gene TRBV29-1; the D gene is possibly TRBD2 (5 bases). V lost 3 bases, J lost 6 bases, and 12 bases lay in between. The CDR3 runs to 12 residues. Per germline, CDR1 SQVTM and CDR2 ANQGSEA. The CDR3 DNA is TGCAGCGTTGAGGAGGCGAGGAGCGAGCAGTACTTC. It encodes CSVEEARSEQYF.

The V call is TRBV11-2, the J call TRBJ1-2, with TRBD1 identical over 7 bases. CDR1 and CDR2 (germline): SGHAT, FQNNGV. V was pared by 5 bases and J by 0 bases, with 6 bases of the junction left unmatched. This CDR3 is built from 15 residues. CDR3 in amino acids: CASSQQGTTNYGYTF. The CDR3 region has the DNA TGTGCCAGCAGCCAACAGGGGACAACTAACTATGGCTACACCTTC. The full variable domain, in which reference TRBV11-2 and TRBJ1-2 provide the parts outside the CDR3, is EAGVAQSPRYKIIEKRQSVAFWCNPISGHATLYWYQQILGQGPKLLIQFQNNGVVDDSQLPKDRFSAERLKGVDSTLKIQPAKLEDSAVYLCASSQQGTTNYGYTFGSGTRLTVV.

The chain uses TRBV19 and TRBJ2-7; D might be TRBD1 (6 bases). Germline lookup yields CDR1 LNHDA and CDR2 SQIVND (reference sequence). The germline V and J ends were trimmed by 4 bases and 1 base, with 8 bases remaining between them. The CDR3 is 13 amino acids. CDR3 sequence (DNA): TGTGCCAGTAGTACAGACAGGTCCTACGAGCAGTACTTC. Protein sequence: CASSTDRSYEQYF. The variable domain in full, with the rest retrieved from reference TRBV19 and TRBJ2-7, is DGGITQSPKYLFRKEGQNVTLSCEQNLNHDAMYWYRQDPGQGLRLIYYSQIVNDFQKGDIAEGYSVSREKKESFPLTVTSAQKNPTAFYLCASSTDRSYEQYFGPGTRLTVT.

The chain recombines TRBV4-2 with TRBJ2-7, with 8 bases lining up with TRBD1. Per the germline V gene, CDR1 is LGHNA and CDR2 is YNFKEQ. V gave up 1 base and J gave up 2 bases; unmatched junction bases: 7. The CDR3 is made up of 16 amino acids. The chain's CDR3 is CASSQVSGGPTYEQYF. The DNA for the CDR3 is TGTGCCAGCAGCCAAGTGTCAGGGGGCCCGACCTACGAGCAGTACTTC.

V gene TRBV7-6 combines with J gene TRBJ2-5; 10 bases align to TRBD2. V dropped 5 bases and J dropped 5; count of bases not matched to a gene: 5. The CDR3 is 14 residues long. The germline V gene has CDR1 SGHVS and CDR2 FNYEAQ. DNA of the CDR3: TGTGCCAGCAGCCCGGGACTAGCGAAGGAGACCCAGTACTTC. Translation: CASSPGLAKETQYF.

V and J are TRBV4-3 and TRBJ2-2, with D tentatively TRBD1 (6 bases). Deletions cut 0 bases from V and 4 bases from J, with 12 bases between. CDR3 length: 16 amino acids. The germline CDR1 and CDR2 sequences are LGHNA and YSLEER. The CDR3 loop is CASSQDRGHPTGELFF. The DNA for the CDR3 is TGCGCCAGCAGCCAAGATCGGGGACACCCCACCGGGGAGCTGTTTTTT.

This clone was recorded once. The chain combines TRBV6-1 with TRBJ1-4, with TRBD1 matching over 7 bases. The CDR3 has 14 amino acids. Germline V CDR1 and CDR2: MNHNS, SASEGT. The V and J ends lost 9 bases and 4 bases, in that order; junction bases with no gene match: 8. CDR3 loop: CASQEDRINEKLFF. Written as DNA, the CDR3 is TGTGCCAGTCAAGAGGACAGGATTAATGAAAAACTGTTTTTT.

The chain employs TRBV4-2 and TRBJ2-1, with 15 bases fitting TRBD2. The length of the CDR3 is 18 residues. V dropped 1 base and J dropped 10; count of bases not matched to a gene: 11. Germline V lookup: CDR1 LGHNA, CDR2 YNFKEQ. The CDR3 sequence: CASSQAGTGLAGGNEQFF. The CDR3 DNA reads TGTGCCAGCAGCCAAGCTGGGACAGGACTAGCGGGAGGGAACGAGCAGTTCTTC.

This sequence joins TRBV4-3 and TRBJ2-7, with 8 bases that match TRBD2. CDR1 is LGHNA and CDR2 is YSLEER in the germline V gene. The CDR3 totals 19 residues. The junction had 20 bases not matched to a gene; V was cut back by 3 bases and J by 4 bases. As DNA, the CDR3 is TGCGCCAGCAGCCAGGGGGGGTATGGTACCAGCGGGAGCTTGTACGAGCAGTACTTC. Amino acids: CASSQGGYGTSGSLYEQYF.

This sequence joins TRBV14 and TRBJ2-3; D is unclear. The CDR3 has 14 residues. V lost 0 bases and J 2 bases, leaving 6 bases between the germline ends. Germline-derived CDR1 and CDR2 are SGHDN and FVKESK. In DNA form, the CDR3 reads TGTGCCAGCAGCCAAGATCCGTTCACAGATACGCAGTATTTT. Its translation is CASSQDPFTDTQYF.

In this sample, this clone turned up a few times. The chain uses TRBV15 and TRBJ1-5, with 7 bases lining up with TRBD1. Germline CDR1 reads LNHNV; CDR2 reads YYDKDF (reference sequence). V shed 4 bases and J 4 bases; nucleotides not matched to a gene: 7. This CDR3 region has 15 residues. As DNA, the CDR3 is TGTGCCACCAGCAACGGGCAGGGGGGTAATCAGCCCCAGCATTTT. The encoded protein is CATSNGQGGNQPQHF.

The CDR3 nucleotides read TGTGCCAGCAGCCGGGACAGGTCGAGCTCACCCCTCCACTTT. Translated, it gives CASSRDRSSSPLHF. J is TRBJ1-6 and V is TRBV2; 8 positions match TRBD1. Germline assignment: CDR1 SNHLY and CDR2 FYNNEI. With 6 bases clipped from V and 10 bases from J, the junction kept 8 bases outside the gene matches. CDR3 length: 14 amino acids.